One and the same sample provided the 13 T cell receptor beta chains below, sequenced in a study of CD8+CD57+ T cells in acquired aplastic anemia. Profiling that covered TCR beta VDJ and CDR3 relied on genomic DNA as its template. TCRdb independently ran MiXCR on the reads; one entry per CDR3 protein. This table holds about 190,000 distinct CDR3 sequences, 50% to 75% found once. Sequenced material: sorted CD4+, CD8+, or CD8+CD57+ T cells (not recorded which) from PBMCs. The receptors originated from a human donor with severe aplastic anemia or a healthy control (not recorded which).

This clonotype has a handful of counts. The chain has TRBV5-4 and TRBJ1-3, with TRBD1 identical over 9 bases. V gave up 1 base and J gave up 4 bases; unmatched junction bases: 3. This CDR3 is built from 15 residues. Germline CDR1 is SGHNT and CDR2 is YYREEE (reference sequence). CDR3 sequence reads: CASSLPGQGGNTIYF. CDR3 DNA sequence: TGTGCCAGCAGCTTGCCGGGACAGGGCGGAAACACCATATATTTT.

The table lists this clonotype with a few counts. The V call is TRBV29-1, the J call TRBJ1-1, with a weak D call TRBD1 (5 bases). This CDR3 region has 13 residues. V shed 7 bases and J shed 0 bases, with 12 bases lying between them. Germline lookup yields CDR1 SQVTM and CDR2 ANQGSEA. In DNA form, the CDR3 reads TGCAGCGCGAGAGACAGAGTGAACACTGAAGCTTTCTTT. Its translation: CSARDRVNTEAFF.

This chain joins TRBV12-3 or TRBV12-4 and TRBJ2-1; 11 bases map to TRBD2. Trimming at V came to 5 bases and at J to 6 bases, leaving 3 bases not matched to a gene. The CDR3 is made up of 14 amino acids. This CDR3 reads CASSILAGVNEQFF. Here the CDR3 DNA reads TGTGCCAGCAGTATACTAGCGGGGGTCAATGAGCAGTTCTTC.

The chain joins TRBV24-1 to TRBJ2-3, with 10 bases aligning to TRBD1. The germline V gene encodes CDR1 KGHDR and CDR2 SFDVKD. The V gene end was trimmed by 4 bases and the J gene end by 1 base; junction bases not matched to a gene: 4. The CDR3 covers 16 residues. CDR3 coding DNA: TGTGCCACCAGTGAACTAGGACAGGGGGGCACAGATACGCAGTATTTT. Translation gives CATSELGQGGTDTQYF.

This clonotype was seen a few times. At one end, the junction sequence differs from germline, possibly due to a read error. This chain connects TRBV6-1 to TRBJ1-2; D unclear. CDR3 size: 15 residues. Germline V lookup: CDR1 MNHNS, CDR2 SASEGT. CDR3 residues: CAISEVQLGNYGYTF. In nucleotides, the CDR3 is TGTGCCATCAGTGAGGTACAGCTTGGTAACTATGGCTACACCTTC.

This clonotype was recorded at least ten times. The rearrangement uses TRBV6-2 or TRBV6-3 and TRBJ1-5; TRBD1 matches at 7 bases. Germline V lookup: CDR1 MNHEY, CDR2 SVGEGT. Trimming removed 5 bases from V and 0 bases from J; junction bases left unmatched: 4. CDR3 size: 15 residues. The chain's CDR3 is CASSLQGYSNQPQHF. The CDR3 DNA follows: TGTGCCAGCAGTCTACAGGGGTATAGCAATCAGCCCCAGCATTTT.

This clonotype appeared many times. The chain combines TRBV7-9 with TRBJ2-7, with D tentatively TRBD1 or TRBD2 (5 bases each). The CDR3 sequence is 16 residues long. The germline V gene encodes CDR1 SEHNR and CDR2 FQNEAQ (reference sequence). Trimming took 5 bases from V and 2 from J, leaving 19 bases between them. CDR3 nucleotides: TGTGCCAGCAGCGAATTAACCGGGACGTTAACCTACGAGCAGTACTTC. It yields the protein CASSELTGTLTYEQYF.

The CDR3 DNA reads as TGTGCCAGCGGCGATACAGGGACTGAAGCTTTCTTT. Protein: CASGDTGTEAFF. V usage is TRBV7-9 and J usage is TRBJ1-1; possibly TRBD1 for D (6 bases). The V end was cut by 8 bases, the J end by 5 bases, with 12 bases between. Germline lookup yields CDR1 SEHNR and CDR2 FQNEAQ (reference sequence). The CDR3 has 12 residues.

J is TRBJ1-5 and V is TRBV7-9, with 9 bases that match TRBD1. The CDR3 runs to 17 residues. CDR1 and CDR2 from the germline V gene are SEHNR and FQNEAQ (reference sequence). The ends lost 5 bases at V and 4 bases at J; junction bases unmatched: 12. In DNA form, the CDR3 reads TGTGCCAGCAGCCCCAGCCGGACAGGGGACGGTAATCAGCCCCAGCATTTT. Amino acids: CASSPSRTGDGNQPQHF. Using reference TRBV7-9 and TRBJ1-5 for the parts outside the CDR3, the full variable domain is DTGVSQNPRHKITKRGQNVTFRCDPISEHNRLYWYRQTLGQGPEFLTYFQNEAQLEKSRLLSDRFSAERPKGSFSTLEIQRTEQGDSAMYLCASSPSRTGDGNQPQHFGDGTRLSIL.

As DNA, the CDR3 is TGTGCCACCAGTGACTCCGACCTAGCGGGACGGGCAGATACGCAGTATTTT. Translated: CATSDSDLAGRADTQYF. This chain joins TRBV24-1 and TRBJ2-3; 9 bases agree with TRBD2. Germline V gene data show CDR1 as KGHDR and CDR2 as SFDVKD. Trimming cost V 4 bases and J 4 bases; bases outside gene matches: 11. The CDR3 sequence is 17 residues long.

This clonotype was picked up a small number of times. The rearrangement links TRBV6-1 to TRBJ2-5, with TRBD1 matching over 11 bases. Germline V gene lookup returns CDR1 MNHNS and CDR2 SASEGT. The ends lost 3 bases at V and 2 bases at J; junction bases unmatched: 5. The CDR3 loop spans 16 amino acids. The CDR3 coding sequence is TGTGCCAGCAGTGACGGCCGGGACAGGGGGCAAGAGACCCAGTACTTC. Translated: CASSDGRDRGQETQYF.

Ten or more counts support this clonotype. V usage is TRBV19 and J usage is TRBJ1-1; D call uncertain. The V and J ends lost 2 bases and 2 bases respectively, with 6 bases between them. The CDR3 has 13 residues. Germline V gene lookup returns CDR1 LNHDA and CDR2 SQIVND (reference sequence). The CDR3 nucleotides read TGTGCCAGTAGTATATTTCAAAACACTGAAGCTTTCTTT. Protein sequence: CASSIFQNTEAFF.

The V call is TRBV7-9, the J call TRBJ2-7, with D perhaps being TRBD1 or TRBD2 (6 bases each). With 5 bases removed from V and 3 bases from J, the gap between germline ends came to 23 bases. The length of the CDR3 is 17 residues. Germline V lookup: CDR1 SEHNR, CDR2 FQNEAQ (reference sequence). The CDR3 bases are TGTGCCAGCAGCCCCCAAACGGGGGCGCAGGATCGCTACGAGCAGTACTTC. Translated: CASSPQTGAQDRYEQYF.